This T cell receptor (beta chain) was profiled in a study of human T cells and chemical hapten exposure. Study-level information: Patients, mostly women, had alopecia areata, alopecia totalis or alopecia universalis. Study conclusions and caveats: Sensitizing with DPC caused no change in TCRs above 1 in 1000 frequency.

This clonotype was picked up many times. No antigen is known for it. TCRdb reprocessed the RACE reads via MiXCR and lists one record per CDR3 protein. The repertoire includes roughly 120,000 distinct CDR3 sequences, around an eighth of them detected once, and around 2.8% sits in the top ten. The time point: pre-sensitization, week 0. Treatment given: therapeutic diphenylcyclopropenone sensitization with weekly scalp DPC. The starting material was whole blood, obtained in connection with sensitization to the hapten diphenylcyclopropenone (DPC). The TCR originated in a woman aged 18-29 years with alopecia areata. Some clones in this sample may be carry-over from other donors' samples.

The chain's CDR3 is CSARDPRLAGGRTDTQYF. CDR3 coding DNA: TGCAGTGCTAGAGATCCCCGACTAGCGGGGGGGCGCACAGATACGCAGTATTTT. The V gene is TRBV20-1, the J gene TRBJ2-3, with 14 bases that match TRBD2. Germline loops: CDR1 DFQATT, CDR2 SNEGSKA (reference sequence). The CDR3 sequence is 18 residues long. The J segment lost 1 base and the V segment lost 0 bases, leaving 6 bases of the junction unmatched.